Sequencing of this TCR beta chain was carried out in a study of radiotherapy plus CTLA-4 blockade in lung cancer. About the study: Objective response was observed in roughly 17% of patients, and disease control in 31%.

Here immunoSEQ multiplex PCR was the method, and the copy in TCRdb shows in-frame clones only, minus some. The table includes about 73,000 clones, over 75% detected once. Germline CDR1 and CDR2: LNHDA and SQIVND (reference sequence). The CDR3 extends over 14 amino acids. With V trimmed by 8 bases and J by 4 bases, 7 bases remained unmatched. A remark on this clone: Its target is not known.

Each patient with chemo-refractory metastatic non-small-cell lung cancer was treated with focal radiation plus CTLA-4 blockade using ipilimumab. Study observations and caveats: Increased serum interferon-beta after radiation also reportedly predicted response strongly. The study found tumor-derived TCR clones expanded in blood after radiotherapy plus ipilimumab.

This TCR was sampled from a human donor with non-small cell lung cancer that progressed on radiotherapy plus ipilimumab. The rearrangement uses TRBV19 and TRBJ1-1, with 10 bases aligning to TRBD1. The specimen comprised peripheral blood, sampled from a patient treated with radiotherapy plus ipilimumab. The CDR3 nucleotides are TGTGCCAGTGAGCGACAGGGGGCAAGCACTGAAGCTTTCTTT. It yields the protein CASERQGASTEAFF.